This T cell receptor beta chain was captured by sequencing in a study of cytomegalovirus exposure and HLA in healthy donors. Study-wide findings and caveats: Equally common other TCR beta chains were less clonally expanded than HLA-associated ones, a later analysis found. The study recorded 160 or so TCR beta chains that were cytomegalovirus-associated.

There are 14 residues in the CDR3. CDR1 and CDR2 (germline): MNHEY, SMNVEV (reference sequence). This cohort consisted of healthy bone marrow donors. The PCR used 60 Vbeta and 13 Jbeta primers. TCRdb keeps only in-frame clones here, not all; method: immunoSEQ multiplex PCR. The specimen's table records fewer than 70,000 clones. Points on this clone: What it binds is not known. A read error may produce the germline difference seen at one junction end.

The receptor comes from a man aged 30-40 years in good health and CMV-seropositive. The sequencing input was PBMCs. The chain couples TRBV27 to TRBJ2-3; possible D gene TRBD2, 5 bases. The CDR3 loop reads CASSLLASTDKQYF. CDR3 bases: TGTGCCAGCAGTTTACTTGCTAGCACAGATAAGCAGTATTTT.